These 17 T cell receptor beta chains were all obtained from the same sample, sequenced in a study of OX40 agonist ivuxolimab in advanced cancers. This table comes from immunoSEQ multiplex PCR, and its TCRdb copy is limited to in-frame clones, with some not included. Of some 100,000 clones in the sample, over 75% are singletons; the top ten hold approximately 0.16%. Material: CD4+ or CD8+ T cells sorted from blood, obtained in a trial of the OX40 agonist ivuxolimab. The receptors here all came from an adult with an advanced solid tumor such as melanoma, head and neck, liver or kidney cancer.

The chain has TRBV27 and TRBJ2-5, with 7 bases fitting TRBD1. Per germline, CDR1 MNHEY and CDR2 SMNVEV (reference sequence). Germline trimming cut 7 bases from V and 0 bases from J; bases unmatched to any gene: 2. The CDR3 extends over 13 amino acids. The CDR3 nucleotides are TGTGCCAGCAAGGGGGCGGACCAAGAGACCCAGTACTTC. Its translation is CASKGADQETQYF.

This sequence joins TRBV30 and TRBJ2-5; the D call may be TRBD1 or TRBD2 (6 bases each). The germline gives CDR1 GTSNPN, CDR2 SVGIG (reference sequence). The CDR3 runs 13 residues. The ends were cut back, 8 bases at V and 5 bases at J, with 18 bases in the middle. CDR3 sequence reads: CAGEQGGGETQYF. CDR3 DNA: TGTGCCGGCGAACAGGGTGGGGGGGAGACCCAGTACTTC.

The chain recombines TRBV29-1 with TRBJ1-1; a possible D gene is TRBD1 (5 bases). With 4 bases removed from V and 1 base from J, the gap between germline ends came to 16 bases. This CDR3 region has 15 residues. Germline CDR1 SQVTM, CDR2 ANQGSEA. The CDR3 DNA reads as TGCAGCGTTGCCGCCGCAGGGAGCGGGAACACTGAAGCTTTCTTT. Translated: CSVAAAGSGNTEAFF.

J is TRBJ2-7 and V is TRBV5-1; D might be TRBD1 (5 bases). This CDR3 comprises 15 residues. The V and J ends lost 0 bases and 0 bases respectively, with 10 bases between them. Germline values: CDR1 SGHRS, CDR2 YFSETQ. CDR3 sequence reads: CASSLDRLSSYEQYF. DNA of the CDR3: TGCGCCAGCAGCTTGGACAGGCTTAGCTCCTACGAGCAGTACTTC.

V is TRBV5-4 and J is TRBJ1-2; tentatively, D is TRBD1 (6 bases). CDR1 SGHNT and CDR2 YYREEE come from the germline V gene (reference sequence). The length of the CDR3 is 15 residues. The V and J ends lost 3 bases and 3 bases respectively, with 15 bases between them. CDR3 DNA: TGTGCCAGCAGCTCCTCAGGGGCGAGTGACTATGGCTACACCTTC. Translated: CASSSSGASDYGYTF.

The CDR3 DNA sequence: TGTGCCAGCAGCGTAGCTGTAGCGGGGGGCAATGAGCAGTTCTTC. It yields the protein CASSVAVAGGNEQFF. The rearrangement links TRBV9 to TRBJ2-1; 10 bases match TRBD2. Germline V gives CDR1 SGDLS, CDR2 YYNGEE. Trimming cost V 0 bases and J 6 bases; bases outside gene matches: 3. This CDR3 is 15 amino acids long. Using reference TRBV9 and TRBJ2-1 for the parts outside the CDR3, the full variable domain is DSGVTQTPKHLITATGQRVTLRCSPRSGDLSVYWYQQSLDQGLQFLIQYYNGEERAKGNILERFSAQQFPDLHSELNLSSLELGDSALYFCASSVAVAGGNEQFFGPGTRLTVL.

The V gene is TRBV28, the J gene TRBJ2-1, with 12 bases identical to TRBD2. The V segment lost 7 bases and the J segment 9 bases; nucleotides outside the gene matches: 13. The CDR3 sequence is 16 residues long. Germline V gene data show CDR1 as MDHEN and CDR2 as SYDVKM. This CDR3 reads CASNGAVTSGRIEQFF. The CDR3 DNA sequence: TGTGCCAGCAATGGGGCGGTGACTAGCGGGAGAATTGAGCAGTTCTTC.

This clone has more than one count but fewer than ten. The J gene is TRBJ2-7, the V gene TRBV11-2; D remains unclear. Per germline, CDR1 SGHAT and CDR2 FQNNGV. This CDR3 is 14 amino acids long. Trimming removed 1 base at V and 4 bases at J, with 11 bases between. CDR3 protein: CASSLGSERYEQYF. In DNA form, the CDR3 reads TGTGCCAGCAGCTTAGGATCGGAGAGGTACGAGCAGTACTTC.

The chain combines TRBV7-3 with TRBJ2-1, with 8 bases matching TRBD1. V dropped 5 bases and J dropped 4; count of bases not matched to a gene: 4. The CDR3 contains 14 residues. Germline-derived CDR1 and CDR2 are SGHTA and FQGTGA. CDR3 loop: CASSAGTGYNEQFF. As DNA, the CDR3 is TGTGCCAGCAGCGCGGGGACAGGATACAATGAGCAGTTCTTC.

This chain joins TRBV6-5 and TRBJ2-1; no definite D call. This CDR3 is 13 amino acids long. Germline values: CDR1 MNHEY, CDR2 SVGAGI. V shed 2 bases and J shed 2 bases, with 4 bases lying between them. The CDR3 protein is CASSYGTYNEQFF. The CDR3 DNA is TGTGCCAGCAGTTACGGGACCTACAATGAGCAGTTCTTC.

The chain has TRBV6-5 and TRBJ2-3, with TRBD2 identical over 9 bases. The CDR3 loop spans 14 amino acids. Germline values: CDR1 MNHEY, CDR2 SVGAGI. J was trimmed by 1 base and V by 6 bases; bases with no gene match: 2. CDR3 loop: CASSRLAGTDTQYF. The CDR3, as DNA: TGTGCCAGCAGCCGACTAGCGGGCACAGATACGCAGTATTTT.

The CDR3 spells CASSYSRETQYF. DNA of the CDR3: TGCGCCAGCAGCTATAGCAGAGAGACCCAGTACTTC. V and J are TRBV5-1 and TRBJ2-5; no clear D gene. The CDR3 totals 12 residues. The V end lost 3 bases, the J end lost 4 bases, and 7 bases lay between the germline ends. Germline CDR1 reads SGHRS; CDR2 reads YFSETQ.

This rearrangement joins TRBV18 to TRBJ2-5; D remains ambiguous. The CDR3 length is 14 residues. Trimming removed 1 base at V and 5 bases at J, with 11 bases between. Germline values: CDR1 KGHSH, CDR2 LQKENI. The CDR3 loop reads CASSPRSVRETQYF. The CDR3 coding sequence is TGTGCCAGCTCACCACGGTCAGTGCGGGAGACCCAGTACTTC.

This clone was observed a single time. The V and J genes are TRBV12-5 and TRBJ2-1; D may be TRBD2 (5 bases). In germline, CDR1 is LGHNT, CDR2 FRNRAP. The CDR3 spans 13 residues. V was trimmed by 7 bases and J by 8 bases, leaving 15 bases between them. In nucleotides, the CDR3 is TGTGCTAGTGTGGGTGGGAGTCACGATGAGCAGTTCTTC. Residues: CASVGGSHDEQFF.

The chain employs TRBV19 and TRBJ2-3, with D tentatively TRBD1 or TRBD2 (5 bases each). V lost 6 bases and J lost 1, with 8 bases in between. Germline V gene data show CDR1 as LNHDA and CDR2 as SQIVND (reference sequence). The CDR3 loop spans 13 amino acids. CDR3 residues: CASSRGGTDTQYF. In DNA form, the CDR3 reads TGTGCCAGTAGCAGAGGGGGCACAGATACGCAGTATTTT.

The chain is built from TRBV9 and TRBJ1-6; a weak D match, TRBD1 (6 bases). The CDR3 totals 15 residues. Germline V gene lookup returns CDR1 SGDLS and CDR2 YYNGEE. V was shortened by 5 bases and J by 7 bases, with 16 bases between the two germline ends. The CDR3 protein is CASSGGDIWNSPLHF. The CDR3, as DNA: TGTGCCAGCAGTGGGGGGGACATATGGAATTCACCCCTCCACTTT. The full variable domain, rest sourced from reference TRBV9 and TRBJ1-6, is DSGVTQTPKHLITATGQRVTLRCSPRSGDLSVYWYQQSLDQGLQFLIQYYNGEERAKGNILERFSAQQFPDLHSELNLSSLELGDSALYFCASSGGDIWNSPLHFGNGTRLTVT.

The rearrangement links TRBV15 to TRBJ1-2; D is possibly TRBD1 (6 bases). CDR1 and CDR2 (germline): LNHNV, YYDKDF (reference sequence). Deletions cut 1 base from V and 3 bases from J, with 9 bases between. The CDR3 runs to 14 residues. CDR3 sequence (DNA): TGTGCCACCAGCAGAGGGGGGGCGGACTATGGCTACACCTTC. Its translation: CATSRGGADYGYTF.